The next 27 T cell receptor beta chains were all read from a single sample in a study of cytomegalovirus exposure and HLA in healthy donors. Measured with immunoSEQ multiplex PCR; TCRdb has only the in-frame clones, and not every one. The table has approximately 140,000 clones, approximately 86% seen once. What was sequenced was PBMCs. The receptors originated from a young man in good health and CMV-seropositive.

This clone was counted a few times. This chain links TRBV28 with TRBJ1-2; D is ambiguous. CDR1 and CDR2 from the germline V gene are MDHEN and SYDVKM. This CDR3 contains 15 residues. V was trimmed by 0 bases and J by 2 bases, leaving 10 bases between them. DNA for the CDR3: TGTGCCAGCAGTTTATGGGCATTGAAAAACTATGGCTACACCTTC. This gives the protein CASSLWALKNYGYTF.

This sequence joins TRBV14 and TRBJ2-7, with D possibly TRBD1 on 5 matching bases. This CDR3 has 15 residues. The germline CDR1 and CDR2 sequences are SGHDN and FVKESK. The V end lost 2 bases, the J end lost 1 base, and 12 bases lay between the germline ends. The CDR3, as DNA: TGTGCCAGCAGCCAAAGGCAGGGTTTGTCCTACGAGCAGTACTTC. Translated: CASSQRQGLSYEQYF.

V usage is TRBV30 and J usage is TRBJ1-3; a possible D gene is TRBD1 (5 bases). Trimming cost V 7 bases and J 3 bases, with 10 bases left between them. This CDR3 comprises 12 residues. Germline V gives CDR1 GTSNPN, CDR2 SVGIG (reference sequence). The CDR3 sequence: CAYGGFGNTIYF. CDR3 nucleotides: TGTGCCTACGGGGGATTTGGAAACACCATATATTTT.

This chain uses TRBV5-1 with TRBJ1-1; D not resolved. The germline V gene has CDR1 SGHRS and CDR2 YFSETQ. The CDR3 spans 14 residues. Trimming left V 2 bases short and J 3 bases short, with 11 bases between. The CDR3 bases are TGCGCCAGCAGCTTTCCCGGAGCGGACACTGAAGCTTTCTTT. This encodes CASSFPGADTEAFF.

The chain has TRBV5-6 and TRBJ2-3; possible D gene TRBD1, 6 bases. Per the germline V gene, CDR1 is SGHDT and CDR2 is YYEEEE. This CDR3 is built from 15 residues. Deletions cut 1 base from V and 0 bases from J, with 9 bases between. CDR3 sequence (DNA): TGTGCCAGCAGCTTGACACAGGGAAGCACAGATACGCAGTATTTT. It yields the protein CASSLTQGSTDTQYF.

V and J are TRBV14 and TRBJ2-5; weak D call: TRBD2 (5 bases). Per germline, CDR1 SGHDN and CDR2 FVKESK. The CDR3 runs 15 residues. V was pared by 1 base and J by 5 bases, with 14 bases between. The CDR3 sequence: CASSQGSPPGETQYF. The CDR3 DNA is TGTGCCAGCAGCCAAGGTTCCCCCCCGGGGGAGACCCAGTACTTC.

This clone was detected only once. This rearrangement joins TRBV6-6 to TRBJ2-3; no definite D call. The CDR3 runs to 14 residues. Germline V gene lookup returns CDR1 MNHNY and CDR2 SVGAGI (reference sequence). Trimming pared 10 bases from V and 4 bases from J, leaving 18 bases between. This CDR3 is CATRRLAAADTQYF. The CDR3 coding sequence is TGTGCCACCCGGCGTCTGGCGGCGGCAGATACGCAGTATTTT.

The rearrangement uses TRBV11-2 and TRBJ2-7, with TRBD1 identical over 9 bases. The CDR3 runs to 14 residues. Germline assignment: CDR1 SGHAT and CDR2 FQNNGV. Trimming cost V 4 bases and J 3 bases; bases outside gene matches: 4. CDR3 nucleotide sequence: TGTGCCAGCAGCTCCCGGGACAGGGACTACGAGCAGTACTTC. The encoded protein is CASSSRDRDYEQYF.

The chain uses TRBV7-9 and TRBJ2-1, with a tentative D call TRBD2 (5 bases). Per the germline V gene, CDR1 is SEHNR and CDR2 is FQNEAQ (reference sequence). The V and J ends lost 7 bases and 9 bases respectively, with 10 bases between them. CDR3 length: 11 amino acids. CDR3 sequence (DNA): TGTGCCAGCACCGCTAGCTTTGAGCAGTTCTTC. It translates to CASTASFEQFF.

The count of this clone is one. J is TRBJ2-7 and V is TRBV11-2; 7 bases are shared with TRBD2. This CDR3 has 17 residues. With V trimmed by 5 bases and J by 5 bases, 18 bases remained unmatched. Germline-derived CDR1 and CDR2 are SGHAT and FQNNGV. CDR3 DNA: TGTGCCAGCAGCCCCCGCTGGGGAGCGGGACTGCACGACGAGCAGTACTTC. This translates into CASSPRWGAGLHDEQYF.

The chain joins TRBV4-1 to TRBJ1-5; D unresolved. Trimming took off 2 bases at V and 2 bases at J, with 22 bases between the two ends. This CDR3 contains 19 residues. Per the germline V gene, CDR1 is MGHRA and CDR2 is YSYEKL. For the CDR3, the DNA is TGCGCCAGCAGCCAACGCCCGCGAAGCAGCGCGGTCGGCAATCAGCCCCAGCATTTT. Its protein is CASSQRPRSSAVGNQPQHF.

The chain employs TRBV4-1 and TRBJ2-2, with D possibly TRBD2 on 6 matching bases. This CDR3 spans 16 amino acids. Trimming took 4 bases from V and 8 from J, leaving 20 bases between them. Germline loops: CDR1 MGHRA, CDR2 YSYEKL. The CDR3 protein is CASSRAGEVFLGELFF. CDR3 nucleotide sequence: TGCGCCAGCAGCCGAGCGGGCGAGGTGTTCTTGGGGGAGCTGTTTTTT.

This clone was counted once. V and J are TRBV27 and TRBJ1-2; D possibly corresponds to TRBD1 (6 bases). Germline-derived CDR1 and CDR2 are MNHEY and SMNVEV (reference sequence). Trimming cost V 2 bases and J 9 bases, with 16 bases left between them. The CDR3 length is 14 residues. CDR3 amino acids: CASSLGRGGGSYTF. The CDR3 DNA reads TGTGCCAGCAGTTTAGGGAGGGGGGGAGGAAGCTACACCTTC.

This chain uses TRBV10-2 with TRBJ1-1; D ambiguous. This CDR3 region has 15 residues. Germline values: CDR1 WSHSY, CDR2 SAAADI. The V gene lost 3 bases and the J gene lost 1 base, with 12 bases spanning the gap. The CDR3 reads CASSEEATWNTEAFF. In nucleotides, the CDR3 is TGCGCCAGCAGTGAAGAGGCTACCTGGAACACTGAAGCTTTCTTT.

This chain links TRBV7-6 with TRBJ2-3; a weak D match, TRBD2 (5 bases). This CDR3 is 16 amino acids long. The ends were cut back, 4 bases at V and 1 base at J, with 15 bases in the middle. Germline values: CDR1 SGHVS, CDR2 FNYEAQ. CDR3: CASSSSRGYGTDTQYF. In DNA, the CDR3 is TGTGCCAGCAGCTCATCGAGAGGGTATGGCACAGATACGCAGTATTTT. Full variable domain (outside the CDR3, taken from reference TRBV7-6 and TRBJ2-3): GAGVSQSPRYKVTKRGQDVALRCDPISGHVSLYWYRQALGQGPEFLTYFNYEAQQDKSGLPNDRFSAERPEGSISTLTIQRTEQRDSAMYRCASSSSRGYGTDTQYFGPGTRLTVL.

The chain combines TRBV25-1 with TRBJ2-7; D is perhaps TRBD2 (5 bases). Per germline, CDR1 MGHDK and CDR2 SYGVNS. The CDR3 covers 15 residues. Trimming left V 8 bases short and J 5 bases short, with 22 bases between. CDR3 protein: CASLDAGPSHHEQYF. The CDR3 DNA is TGTGCCAGCCTTGACGCGGGCCCATCCCACCACGAGCAGTACTTC.

This clone was recorded a few times. The chain joins TRBV7-9 to TRBJ1-2; the D gene is possibly TRBD1 (5 bases). The CDR3 has 11 amino acids. Trimming pared 6 bases from V and 7 bases from J, leaving 9 bases between. Germline values: CDR1 SEHNR, CDR2 FQNEAQ (reference sequence). The CDR3, as DNA: TGTGCCAGCAGTCAGGGATCTGGCTACACCTTC. Its protein product is CASSQGSGYTF.

V and J are TRBV20-1 and TRBJ2-1; unclear D gene. V was cut by 1 base and J by 6 bases, with 4 bases left in between. The germline CDR1 and CDR2 sequences are DFQATT and SNEGSKA (reference sequence). The length of the CDR3 is 11 residues. The CDR3 protein is CSARVLNEQFF. In DNA form, the CDR3 reads TGCAGTGCTAGAGTTCTCAATGAGCAGTTCTTC.

The rearrangement uses TRBV7-3 and TRBJ2-3; tentative D call: TRBD2 (5 bases). The CDR3 spans 14 residues. V was cut by 5 bases and J by 2 bases, with 11 bases left in between. Germline CDR1 reads SGHTA; CDR2 reads FQGTGA. Written as DNA, the CDR3 is TGTGCCAGCAGCCCACTAGGGAACACAGATACGCAGTATTTT. Translated: CASSPLGNTDTQYF.

This sequence joins TRBV19 and TRBJ2-1, with 12 bases lining up with TRBD2. In germline, CDR1 is LNHDA, CDR2 SQIVND (reference sequence). This CDR3 contains 15 residues. V was clipped by 6 bases and J by 8 bases; unmatched bases: 8. CDR3 coding DNA: TGTGCCAGTAGCCTTCTAGCGGGGGGGCCGGATGAGCAGTTCTTC. This codes for CASSLLAGGPDEQFF.

The chain has TRBV6-5 and TRBJ1-1; possibly TRBD1 for D (5 bases). The V end was cut by 2 bases, the J end by 2 bases, with 9 bases between. The CDR3 totals 14 residues. The germline CDR1 and CDR2 sequences are MNHEY and SVGAGI. CDR3 region: CASSYGAPNTEAFF. The CDR3 nucleotides are TGTGCCAGCAGTTACGGGGCACCCAACACTGAAGCTTTCTTT.

The genes are TRBV5-4 and TRBJ2-3, with 10 bases that match TRBD2. The CDR3 is 15 amino acids. CDR1 is SGHNT, CDR2 YYREEE, per germline (reference sequence). Trimming removed 2 bases from V and 4 bases from J; junction bases left unmatched: 4. Here the CDR3 DNA reads TGTGCCAGCAGCTTCCTAGCGGGAGCTGCAGATACGCAGTATTTT. This encodes CASSFLAGAADTQYF.

The genes are TRBV9 and TRBJ2-3; the D is unclear. V was shortened by 0 bases and J by 2 bases, with 7 bases between the two germline ends. Germline V gene data show CDR1 as SGDLS and CDR2 as YYNGEE. This CDR3 is built from 14 residues. The CDR3 reads CASSVGWATDTQYF. For the CDR3, the DNA is TGTGCCAGCAGCGTAGGGTGGGCCACAGATACGCAGTATTTT.

On this clone: A junction end diverges from the germline sequence, so it may reflect a read error. The gene calls are TRBV6-1 and TRBJ1-4, with D unresolved. Looked up from germline, CDR1 is MNHNS and CDR2 is SASEGT. This CDR3 region has 14 residues. CDR3 region: CASREALLNEKLFF. CDR3 nucleotides: TGTGCCAGCCGTGAAGCACTCCTTAATGAAAAACTGTTTTTT.

The rearrangement uses TRBV9 and TRBJ2-1, with TRBD2 matching 7 bases. The CDR3 has 13 residues. V dropped 7 bases and J dropped 6; count of bases not matched to a gene: 7. Germline V gives CDR1 SGDLS, CDR2 YYNGEE. The CDR3 coding sequence is TGTGCCAGCGGAGCGGGAAAGGGCAATGAGCAGTTCTTC. It specifies CASGAGKGNEQFF.

The rearrangement joins TRBV5-4 to TRBJ2-5; 7 positions agree with TRBD1. The CDR3 runs 15 residues. Looked up from germline, CDR1 is SGHNT and CDR2 is YYREEE (reference sequence). V lost 2 bases and J lost 2; bases outside the gene matches: 6. Here the CDR3 DNA reads TGTGCCAGCAGCTTAGATAGGGACAGACAAGAGACCCAGTACTTC. Its protein is CASSLDRDRQETQYF.

The chain recombines TRBV6-4 with TRBJ1-1; possibly TRBD1 for D (6 bases). The ends were cut back, 5 bases at V and 2 bases at J, with 12 bases in the middle. The CDR3 consists of 14 residues. Germline V gene lookup returns CDR1 MRHNA and CDR2 SNTAGT. CDR3 amino acids: CASSRNRDNTEAFF. CDR3 nucleotide sequence: TGTGCCAGCAGTCGCAACAGGGACAACACTGAAGCTTTCTTT.